This is a list of T cell receptor beta chains from one sample in a study of T cell responses to AZD1222 COVID-19 vaccine. The data were produced by immunoSEQ multiplex PCR, yet TCRdb's version contains in-frame clones alone and is incomplete. Here the sample spans roughly 120,000 clones, 80% to 90% being singletons. Sequenced material: peripheral blood, taken 28 days after the second AZD1222 dose. Source of these receptors: an adult who received the AZD1222 COVID-19 vaccine. Each CDR3 is given with its conserved first and last residue. The D gene is left open where the match is weak.

v_gene	d_gene	j_gene	CDR3aa	CDR3nt
TRBV2	TRBD1	TRBJ1-5	CASMDRTWDSNQPQHF	TGTGCCAGTATGGACAGGACTTGGGATAGCAATCAGCCCCAGCATTTT
TRBV12-5	NA	TRBJ2-2	CASGFGLGGAENTGELFF	TGTGCTAGTGGTTTCGGTCTAGGGGGAGCGGAAAACACCGGGGAGCTGTTTTTT
TRBV29-1	TRBD1	TRBJ2-7	CSVAGTGREQYF	TGCAGCGTCGCAGGGACAGGACGCGAGCAGTACTTC
TRBV11-2	TRBD2	TRBJ2-7	CANSLERGLAGYGEQYF	TGTGCCAACAGCTTAGAGAGAGGACTAGCGGGATACGGCGAGCAGTACTTC
TRBV30	TRBD1	TRBJ1-5	CAWSNRGQGISPQHF	TGTGCCTGGAGTAACCGGGGACAGGGAATTTCGCCCCAGCATTTT
TRBV19	NA	TRBJ1-1	CASSIRANTEAFF	TGTGCCAGTAGTATAAGGGCCAACACTGAAGCTTTCTTT
TRBV6-2/TRBV6-3	TRBD1	TRBJ1-1	CASTPEGAWGEAFF	TGTGCCAGCACCCCGGAGGGGGCTTGGGGTGAAGCTTTCTTT
TRBV5-1	TRBD2	TRBJ2-1	CASSFGSSSGSSYNEQFF	TGCGCCAGCAGCTTCGGGTCGTCTAGCGGGAGCTCCTACAATGAGCAGTTCTTC
TRBV19	NA	TRBJ1-3	CASTTSSGNTIYF	TGTGCCAGTACCACTAGCTCTGGAAACACCATATATTTT
TRBV7-2	NA	TRBJ2-1	CASSVGLAKNNEQFF	TGTGCCAGCAGTGTGGGGTTAGCGAAAAACAATGAGCAGTTCTTC
TRBV2	TRBD1	TRBJ1-2	CASLPDRGSYGYTF	TGTGCCAGCCTCCCGGACAGGGGTTCCTATGGCTACACCTTC